This T cell receptor beta chain comes out of a study of identical twins. Whole-study results and caveats: Fewer insertions characterized abundant cord blood beta clonotypes, whereas memory repertoires showed none.

In germline, CDR1 is MDHEN, CDR2 SYDVKM. The CDR3 length is 14 residues. Unique molecular identifiers were in the cDNA, with template-switch universal primer binding. TCRdb processed the 5' RACE reads anew with MiXCR; each CDR3 protein has one entry. Of 500,000 to 650,000 distinct CDR3 sequences detected, under 8.5% appear once; the ten largest clones hold roughly 1.5%. This clonotype was seen only a few times. Its target is unknown. An end of the junction does not agree with germline; a read error may underlie this. These data are also associated with another study on yellow fever vaccine responses in identical twins.

The V and J genes are TRBV28 and TRBJ2-2; D remains unclear. This sequence was found in a woman aged 18-29 years in good health. The sample taken for sequencing was PBMCs. The CDR3 spells CASTQMRYTRELFF. CDR3 nucleotides: TGTGCCAGCACCCAAATGAGGTACACCCGGGAGCTGTTTTTT.